This passage covers 25 T cell receptor beta chains from one sample sequenced in a study of blood T cell repertoires in COVID-19 (dated by TCRdb to between 2020 and 2021). Library preparation was by the immunoSEQ multiplex PCR assay. Entries here come from immuneACCESS through TCRdb and include only in-frame sequences with V and J called. Some clones fail to appear in such tables; in the studies checked, an unresolved V gene covers under half of the shortfall, and the cause of the remainder is unknown. The sample table lists tens of thousands of clones, under 90% of them with a count of one. Jointly, the top ten make up around 12% of the sample. Sequencing was carried out using peripheral blood. These receptors were collected from a human donor in a cohort sampled during active COVID-19.

At least ten counts were recorded for this clone. The V and J genes are TRBV28 and TRBJ2-2, with TRBD1 as a possible D gene (6 bases). Trimming pared 4 bases from V and 1 base from J, leaving 10 bases between. CDR1 MDHEN and CDR2 SYDVKM come from the germline V gene. CDR3 length: 15 residues. In DNA, the CDR3 is TGTGCCAGCAGTTATTTGACAGGGAACACCGGGGAGCTGTTTTTT. Residues: CASSYLTGNTGELFF.

CDR3 loop: CASMTRRAYEQYF. CDR3 sequence (DNA): TGCGCCAGCATGACGAGGAGGGCCTACGAGCAGTACTTC. The chain links TRBV23-1 to TRBJ2-7; tentatively, D is TRBD2 (6 bases). TRBV23-1 is recorded as an ORF, its role being uncertain. V lost 7 bases and J 2 bases, leaving 12 bases between the germline ends. The CDR3 has 13 amino acids.

J is TRBJ2-1 and V is TRBV2; D unclear. Trimming took off 2 bases at V and 5 bases at J, with 7 bases between the two ends. Germline V gene sequence: CDR1 SNHLY, CDR2 FYNNEI. This CDR3 comprises 13 residues. CDR3 region: CASSEYGDNEQFF. The CDR3, as DNA: TGTGCCAGCAGTGAATACGGAGACAATGAGCAGTTCTTC. The full variable domain, with the rest looked up from reference TRBV2 and TRBJ2-1, is EPEVTQTPSHQVTQMGQEVILRCVPISNHLYFYWYRQILGQKVEFLVSFYNNEISEKSEIFDDQFSVERPDGSNFTLKIRSTKLEDSAMYFCASSEYGDNEQFFGPGTRLTVL.

This clone has a handful of counts. The rearrangement links TRBV12-3 or TRBV12-4 to TRBJ1-4; D unclear. There are 12 residues in the CDR3. V was pared by 2 bases and J by 11 bases, with 9 bases between. CDR3 sequence (DNA): TGTGCCAGCAGTTTACCTTCTCCGAAACTGTTTTTT. Translation gives CASSLPSPKLFF.

This clone occurred once. This rearrangement joins TRBV7-2 to TRBJ2-7; the D is unclear. CDR1 and CDR2 (germline): SGHTA, FQGNSA. This CDR3 comprises 11 residues. V was clipped by 5 bases and J by 2 bases, with 4 bases between them. The CDR3 protein is CASSATYEQYF. The DNA of the CDR3 is TGTGCCAGCAGCGCGACCTACGAGCAGTACTTC. The whole variable domain, filled in from reference TRBV7-2 and TRBJ2-7, reads GAGVSQSPSNKVTEKGKDVELRCDPISGHTALYWYRQSLGQGLEFLIYFQGNSAPDKSGLPSDRFSAERTGGSVSTLTIQRTQQEDSAVYLCASSATYEQYFGPGTRLTVT.

The chain joins TRBV27 to TRBJ2-7; 14 positions agree with TRBD2. The CDR3 has 19 amino acids. Trimming removed 6 bases from V and 4 bases from J; junction bases left unmatched: 17. Germline V CDR1 and CDR2: MNHEY, SMNVEV (reference sequence). Here the CDR3 reads CASSSNRGLAGGRGYEQYF. The CDR3 nucleotides are TGTGCCAGCAGCTCAAACCGAGGACTAGCGGGGGGTCGGGGGTACGAGCAGTACTTC.

The V gene is TRBV2, the J gene TRBJ1-6; D unclear. This CDR3 comprises 15 residues. Trimming removed 7 bases at V and 3 bases at J, with 13 bases between. Germline CDR1 and CDR2: SNHLY and FYNNEI. CDR3 sequence reads: CASTPAFGYNSPLHF. The CDR3 coding sequence is TGTGCCAGCACCCCCGCATTCGGCTATAATTCACCCCTCCACTTT.

This chain uses TRBV28 with TRBJ2-4; possibly TRBD2 for D (5 bases). This CDR3 comprises 16 residues. V lost 4 bases and J 0 bases, leaving 13 bases between the germline ends. Germline lookup yields CDR1 MDHEN and CDR2 SYDVKM. CDR3 in amino acids: CASSSSGKKAKNIQYF. DNA of the CDR3: TGTGCCAGCAGTTCCTCGGGGAAAAAAGCCAAAAACATTCAGTACTTC.

The sample holds a few counts of this clone. The V gene is TRBV6-5, the J gene TRBJ1-2; D ambiguous. V lost 2 bases, J lost 8 bases, and 9 bases lay in between. Germline assignment: CDR1 MNHEY and CDR2 SVGAGI. The CDR3 sequence is 12 residues long. CDR3 sequence reads: CASSYGGGGYTF. CDR3 sequence (DNA): TGTGCCAGCAGTTACGGCGGAGGCGGCTACACCTTC.

The rearrangement uses TRBV11-3 and TRBJ2-3; 7 bases are shared with TRBD1. The trim removed 3 bases at V and 3 bases at J, leaving 9 bases unmatched. The length of the CDR3 is 16 residues. In germline, CDR1 is SGHNT, CDR2 YENEEA. CDR3 amino acids: CASSLTGRGFTDTQYF. In nucleotides, the CDR3 is TGTGCCAGCAGCTTGACAGGGAGAGGTTTTACAGATACGCAGTATTTT.

The chain uses TRBV19 and TRBJ1-5; 8 nucleotides match TRBD1. Germline V gives CDR1 LNHDA, CDR2 SQIVND (reference sequence). The CDR3 runs 14 residues. Germline trimming cut 5 bases from V and 5 bases from J; bases unmatched to any gene: 5. The CDR3 nucleotides are TGTGCCAGTAGTGACAGGGGTTTTTATCAGCCCCAGCATTTT. Translating gives CASSDRGFYQPQHF.

The V and J genes are TRBV4-1 and TRBJ1-4; 8 bases agree with TRBD1. CDR1 is MGHRA, CDR2 YSYEKL, per germline. The junction had 11 bases not matched to a gene; V was cut back by 4 bases and J by 7 bases. This CDR3 contains 16 residues. The CDR3 DNA reads TGCGCCAGCAGCCGCGGACAGGGTGGGAATGGTGAAAAACTGTTTTTT. This encodes CASSRGQGGNGEKLFF.

This rearrangement joins TRBV7-9 to TRBJ1-1; tentative D call: TRBD1 (6 bases). Germline CDR1 and CDR2: SEHNR and FQNEAQ (reference sequence). The CDR3 is 15 residues long. V was shortened by 5 bases and J by 3 bases, with 16 bases between the two germline ends. CDR3 DNA: TGTGCCAGCAGCCCTCTGGGAGGGGGGGACACTGAAGCTTTCTTT. This translates into CASSPLGGGDTEAFF.

The V and J genes are TRBV19 and TRBJ1-5, with D unclear. Germline lookup yields CDR1 LNHDA and CDR2 SQIVND (reference sequence). CDR3 length: 17 amino acids. V was pared by 2 bases and J by 1 base, with 15 bases between. CDR3 DNA sequence: TGTGCCAGTAGTATAAGAAGTCGGGGTATGAGCAATCAGCCCCAGCATTTT. This sequence encodes CASSIRSRGMSNQPQHF.

The CDR3 DNA reads as TGTGCCAGCAGCGTAGGGGTAGGGAGCTCCTACAATGAGCAGTTCTTC. This gives the protein CASSVGVGSSYNEQFF. V gene TRBV9 combines with J gene TRBJ2-1; the D gene is possibly TRBD2 (5 bases). Germline loops: CDR1 SGDLS, CDR2 YYNGEE. V was pared by 0 bases and J by 0 bases, with 10 bases between. This CDR3 region has 16 residues.

The chain has TRBV18 and TRBJ1-2; 7 positions match TRBD1. The germline V gene has CDR1 KGHSH and CDR2 LQKENI. CDR3 length: 15 residues. V shed 1 base and J 7 bases; nucleotides not matched to a gene: 9. The CDR3 region is CASSPLQGRDSGYTF. CDR3 nucleotides: TGTGCCAGCTCACCACTGCAGGGTAGGGACAGTGGCTACACCTTC.

This chain connects TRBV5-4 to TRBJ1-3; D is unclear. The length of the CDR3 is 13 residues. Per germline, CDR1 SGHNT and CDR2 YYREEE (reference sequence). V dropped 0 bases and J dropped 6 bases, with 7 bases sitting between them. The CDR3 DNA is TGTGCCAGCAGCTTGGCCGGGTTAAACACCATATATTTT. It yields the protein CASSLAGLNTIYF.

The genes are TRBV11-2 and TRBJ1-1, with 7 bases identical to TRBD1. Germline-derived CDR1 and CDR2 are SGHAT and FQNNGV. The J segment lost 4 bases and the V segment lost 4 bases, leaving 6 bases of the junction unmatched. This CDR3 comprises 14 residues. CDR3 loop: CASSSLQGTTEAFF. The CDR3 nucleotides read TGTGCCAGCAGCTCCCTACAGGGGACCACTGAAGCTTTCTTT.

The CDR3 bases are TGTGCCAGCAGCTTAGGCCCTTGGACAGGGTCACCTACCTACGAGCAGTACTTC. Translation gives CASSLGPWTGSPTYEQYF. The V call is TRBV11-2, the J call TRBJ2-7; 8 bases align to TRBD1. V lost 1 base, J lost 2 bases, and 13 bases stayed unmatched. This CDR3 region has 18 residues. The germline gives CDR1 SGHAT, CDR2 FQNNGV.

V and J are TRBV12-5 and TRBJ1-5; D perhaps matches TRBD1 (5 bases). Germline assignment: CDR1 LGHNT and CDR2 FRNRAP. The CDR3 extends over 16 amino acids. The V gene lost 4 bases and the J gene lost 4 bases, with 17 bases spanning the gap. Written as DNA, the CDR3 is TGTGCTAGTGGTTCGGGGACTTGGGTTGGGAATCAGCCCCAGCATTTT. This sequence encodes CASGSGTWVGNQPQHF.

The CDR3 is CASRPDRNYGYTF. The CDR3 DNA reads as TGTGCCAGCAGACCTGACAGAAACTATGGCTACACCTTC. V usage is TRBV5-8 and J usage is TRBJ1-2; the D gene is possibly TRBD1 (5 bases). Germline loops: CDR1 SGHTS, CDR2 YDEGEE. The CDR3 runs to 13 residues. V was shortened by 5 bases and J by 2 bases, with 10 bases between the two germline ends.

This rearrangement joins TRBV18 to TRBJ1-5; no clear D gene. The V end was cut by 5 bases, the J end by 10 bases, with 12 bases between. This CDR3 has 12 residues. CDR1 is KGHSH, CDR2 LQKENI, per germline. The CDR3 is CASSTPGGPQHF. The CDR3 DNA is TGTGCCAGCTCAACCCCCGGAGGCCCCCAGCATTTT.

This chain uses TRBV2 with TRBJ1-2; D call uncertain. V was cut by 5 bases and J by 4 bases, with 11 bases left in between. The germline CDR1 and CDR2 sequences are SNHLY and FYNNEI. This CDR3 is built from 13 residues. The CDR3 here is CASSLRLSYGYTF. The CDR3 nucleotides are TGTGCCAGCAGTCTCAGGTTATCCTATGGCTACACCTTC.

The chain combines TRBV27 with TRBJ1-2, with TRBD1 as a possible D gene (5 bases). The length of the CDR3 is 15 residues. CDR1 is MNHEY and CDR2 is SMNVEV in the germline V gene (reference sequence). Between the trimmed V and J ends, which lost 5 bases and 2 bases, there was a span of 15 bases. The CDR3 reads CASSTQGERNYGYTF. CDR3 in DNA: TGTGCCAGCAGTACTCAGGGTGAGAGGAACTATGGCTACACCTTC.

The V gene is TRBV7-2, the J gene TRBJ1-1; 9 nucleotides line up with TRBD1. J lost 6 bases, V lost 5 bases, and 13 bases had no gene match. The CDR3 spans 16 residues. Germline CDR1 and CDR2: SGHTA and FQGNSA. In nucleotides, the CDR3 is TGTGCCAGCAGCCCACAACAGGGGGCTTGGCTATCTGAAGCTTTCTTT. As protein: CASSPQQGAWLSEAFF.